This passage covers 21 T cell receptor beta chains from one sample sequenced in a study of response to subunit inactivated influenza vaccine. TCRdb re-called the RT-PCR reads through MiXCR, storing one row per CDR3 protein. The profile shows about 180,000 distinct CDR3 sequences, nearly 9.5% of them singletons. Sequencing was performed on non-naive T cells sorted from PBMCs, taken on the day of vaccination. All receptors derive from a middle-aged man who received an inactivated influenza vaccine.

This clonotype was recorded a few times. The chain combines TRBV12-3 or TRBV12-4 with TRBJ2-7; a weak D match, TRBD2 (6 bases). V lost 3 bases and J lost 5, with 14 bases in between. The CDR3 loop spans 14 amino acids. Here the CDR3 reads CASSLMGGGHEQYF. Written as DNA, the CDR3 is TGTGCCAGCAGTTTGATGGGCGGAGGGCACGAGCAGTACTTC.

The chain employs TRBV5-4 and TRBJ1-2, with 7 positions matching TRBD1. J gave up 4 bases and V 5 bases, and 8 bases lay outside the gene matches. This CDR3 has 14 amino acids. The germline gives CDR1 SGHNT, CDR2 YYREEE (reference sequence). CDR3 DNA sequence: TGTGCCAGCAGACGTGGGACAGAGAGCTATGGCTACACCTTC. This translates into CASRRGTESYGYTF.

This clonotype was recorded many times. The J gene is TRBJ2-1, the V gene TRBV4-2, with D hard to call. Per the germline V gene, CDR1 is LGHNA and CDR2 is YNFKEQ. V shed 3 bases and J shed 6 bases, with 21 bases lying between them. The CDR3 has 17 residues. CDR3: CASSQGRTWGIGNEQFF. The CDR3 nucleotides are TGTGCCAGCAGCCAGGGTCGTACTTGGGGTATTGGCAATGAGCAGTTCTTC.

The chain is built from TRBV12-3 or TRBV12-4 and TRBJ1-2; D is possibly TRBD1 (5 bases). The CDR3 is 14 amino acids. V was trimmed by 3 bases and J by 7 bases, leaving 15 bases between them. Here the CDR3 reads CASSFQGIGFGYTF. DNA of the CDR3: TGTGCCAGCAGTTTCCAGGGTATCGGCTTTGGCTACACCTTC.

This sequence joins TRBV10-3 and TRBJ1-2; D uncertain. V gave up 3 bases and J gave up 8 bases, with 19 bases separating them. The CDR3 has 15 amino acids. The germline V gene has CDR1 ENHRY and CDR2 SYGVKD. CDR3 protein: CAISDTARGTDGYTF. In DNA, the CDR3 is TGTGCCATCAGTGATACAGCACGGGGAACCGACGGCTACACCTTC.

This clonotype showed up just a few times. The chain uses TRBV18 and TRBJ1-2; 8 bases line up with TRBD1. V lost 3 bases and J lost 3; bases outside the gene matches: 9. The CDR3 spans 16 residues. The germline gives CDR1 KGHSH, CDR2 LQKENI. CDR3 nucleotides: TGTGCCAGCTCACCTATGAAAGGACAGGGAGACTATGGCTACACCTTC. This codes for CASSPMKGQGDYGYTF.

The sample holds many counts of this clonotype. CDR3 in amino acids: CASSWNSYNEQFF. The CDR3 coding sequence is TGTGCCAGCAGCTGGAACAGCTACAATGAGCAGTTCTTC. The chain has TRBV7-2 and TRBJ2-1; no clear D gene. The CDR3 is 13 residues long. Germline V gives CDR1 SGHTA, CDR2 FQGNSA. Deletions cut 4 bases from V and 3 bases from J, with 7 bases between.

In this sample, this clonotype turned up many times. This chain joins TRBV5-1 and TRBJ1-2; maybe TRBD1 (6 bases). Germline V gene data show CDR1 as SGHRS and CDR2 as YFSETQ. This CDR3 is built from 15 residues. V gave up 4 bases and J gave up 3 bases, with 16 bases separating them. Written as DNA, the CDR3 is TGCGCCAGCAGCCGAGGGGGGGGCGAGGACTATGGCTACACCTTC. This translates into CASSRGGGEDYGYTF.

This clonotype appeared many times. CDR3 in amino acids: CASTPVGSVGLFF. The CDR3 DNA follows: TGTGCCAGCACCCCGGTTGGGTCCGTGGGACTGTTTTTT. The chain joins TRBV28 to TRBJ1-4; D call uncertain. Germline values: CDR1 MDHEN, CDR2 SYDVKM. Deletions cut 7 bases from V and 13 bases from J, with 19 bases between. The CDR3 is made up of 13 amino acids.

There are many counts of this clonotype. The rearrangement links TRBV5-1 to TRBJ2-3; 10 bases map to TRBD1. V dropped 0 bases and J dropped 1; count of bases not matched to a gene: 8. Germline loops: CDR1 SGHRS, CDR2 YFSETQ. The CDR3 has 18 residues. CDR3 region: CASSLAGQGTGRTDTQYF. DNA for the CDR3: TGCGCCAGCAGCTTGGCGGGACAGGGGACTGGGCGCACAGATACGCAGTATTTT.

This chain uses TRBV11-1 with TRBJ2-1, with 11 bases that match TRBD2. Germline CDR1 is SGHAT and CDR2 is FQDESV (reference sequence). The V gene end was trimmed by 2 bases and the J gene end by 8 bases; junction bases not matched to a gene: 14. The CDR3 loop spans 18 amino acids. CDR3 nucleotides: TGTGCCAGCAGCTTACCCGTTCGACTAGCGGGACGAAGGCATGAGCAGTTCTTC. Amino acid sequence: CASSLPVRLAGRRHEQFF.

This clonotype appeared a few times. This rearrangement joins TRBV7-6 to TRBJ2-1, with D hard to call. The CDR3 extends over 15 amino acids. CDR1 is SGHVS and CDR2 is FNYEAQ in the germline V gene. V lost 5 bases and J lost 1, with 12 bases in between. The chain's CDR3 is CASSPAPRSYNEQFF. CDR3 DNA: TGTGCCAGCAGCCCGGCGCCGAGGTCCTACAATGAGCAGTTCTTC.

There are a few counts of this clonotype. The chain joins TRBV20-1 to TRBJ2-5, with 8 nucleotides matching TRBD1. In germline, CDR1 is DFQATT, CDR2 SNEGSKA (reference sequence). This CDR3 is built from 12 residues. The J segment lost 5 bases and the V segment lost 6 bases, leaving 5 bases of the junction unmatched. The CDR3 DNA reads as TGCAGTGCAAGGACAGGGATGGAGACCCAGTACTTC. Protein product: CSARTGMETQYF.

This clonotype has just a few counts. The chain has TRBV9 and TRBJ2-3; D gene ambiguous. Germline assignment: CDR1 SGDLS and CDR2 YYNGEE. The CDR3 consists of 14 residues. The ends were cut back, 0 bases at V and 0 bases at J, with 5 bases in the middle. The CDR3 sequence is CASSVDPSTDTQYF. Here the CDR3 DNA reads TGTGCCAGCAGCGTAGATCCTAGCACAGATACGCAGTATTTT.

This clonotype showed up many times. J is TRBJ2-7 and V is TRBV18; D uncertain. The CDR3 length is 12 residues. V lost 6 bases and J lost 5, with 11 bases in between. Germline assignment: CDR1 KGHSH and CDR2 LQKENI. The CDR3 protein is CASSPSFHEQYF. CDR3 in DNA: TGTGCCAGCTCTCCCAGCTTTCACGAGCAGTACTTC.

This clonotype was found a few times. This rearrangement joins TRBV5-1 to TRBJ1-2, with D tentatively TRBD1 (5 bases). CDR3 length: 16 amino acids. CDR1 is SGHRS, CDR2 YFSETQ, per germline. The V end lost 1 base, the J end lost 4 bases, and 17 bases lay between the germline ends. The CDR3 sequence is CASSLTGETSPYGYTF. As DNA, the CDR3 is TGCGCCAGCAGCTTGACGGGGGAGACATCTCCCTATGGCTACACCTTC.

The rearrangement joins TRBV14 to TRBJ2-4; TRBD1 aligns across 10 bases. The V and J ends lost 4 bases and 16 bases, in that order; junction bases with no gene match: 10. There are 13 residues in the CDR3. Looked up from germline, CDR1 is SGHDN and CDR2 is FVKESK. The CDR3 region is CASSLTGTGVCYF. DNA of the CDR3: TGTGCCAGCAGCCTAACAGGGACAGGGGTCTGCTACTTC.

This clonotype occurred a few times. V and J are TRBV20-1 and TRBJ2-7; possibly TRBD1 for D (7 bases). The length of the CDR3 is 14 residues. Germline V CDR1 and CDR2: DFQATT, SNEGSKA (reference sequence). Trimming took 0 bases from V and 3 from J, leaving 12 bases between them. Here the CDR3 reads CSAREAGQNYEQYF. The CDR3 region has the DNA TGCAGTGCTAGAGAGGCGGGACAGAACTACGAGCAGTACTTC.

This CDR3 is CASSQTGLAGGGETQYF. The CDR3 nucleotides read TGCGCCAGCAGCCAGACAGGACTAGCGGGAGGAGGGGAGACCCAGTACTTC. The V call is TRBV4-3, the J call TRBJ2-5; 14 bases line up with TRBD2. The CDR3 is 17 amino acids. Trimming cost V 3 bases and J 5 bases; bases outside gene matches: 8. Germline V lookup: CDR1 LGHNA, CDR2 YSLEER.

The rearrangement joins TRBV6-1 to TRBJ1-1; weak D call: TRBD1 (6 bases). From germline, CDR1 is MNHNS and CDR2 SASEGT. This CDR3 has 18 residues. Trimming removed 6 bases from V and 7 bases from J, with 30 bases in between. CDR3 nucleotide sequence: TGTGCCAGCAGCTCGAACAGGGACGCCAGTCTGGGGCGTATTGAAGCTTTCTTT. This codes for CASSSNRDASLGRIEAFF.

The J gene is TRBJ2-7, the V gene TRBV7-9; 10 nucleotides match TRBD1. Germline V gene sequence: CDR1 SEHNR, CDR2 FQNEAQ (reference sequence). The CDR3 runs to 15 residues. The trim removed 5 bases at V and 5 bases at J, leaving 9 bases unmatched. In nucleotides, the CDR3 is TGTGCCAGCAGCAATCCCGGGACAGGGGTCCACGAGCAGTACTTC. Translating it yields CASSNPGTGVHEQYF. Full variable domain (remainder filled in from reference TRBV7-9 and TRBJ2-7): DTGVSQNPRHKITKRGQNVTFRCDPISEHNRLYWYRQTLGQGPEFLTYFQNEAQLEKSRLLSDRFSAERPKGSFSTLEIQRTEQGDSAMYLCASSNPGTGVHEQYFGPGTRLTVT.